This T cell receptor beta chain was documented in a study of OX40 agonist ivuxolimab in advanced cancers. TCRdb keeps only in-frame clones here, not all; method: immunoSEQ multiplex PCR. Among some 140,000 clones listed, roughly 91% were seen once. Germline CDR1 reads MNHEY; CDR2 reads SMNVEV (reference sequence). The CDR3 runs 17 residues. Trimming pared 5 bases from V and 0 bases from J, leaving 14 bases between. This clonotype was obtained from an adult with an advanced solid tumor such as melanoma, head and neck, liver or kidney cancer. Sequences were derived from CD4+ or CD8+ T cells sorted from blood, sampled in a trial of the OX40 agonist ivuxolimab. The chain is built from TRBV27 and TRBJ1-6; the D gene is possibly TRBD1 (5 bases). Written as DNA, the CDR3 is TGTGCCAGCAGTACGGGACCGCCGAGCTCCTATAATTCACCCCTCCACTTT. Translated: CASSTGPPSSYNSPLHF.